The 32 T cell receptor beta chains below were found in one sample sequenced in a study of Ad26.COV2.S vaccination and SARS-CoV-2 variants. As to treatment: around 19 received Ad26.COV2.S at low or high dose, single or two shots; about 5 received placebo; per-sample allocation not given. Day 63 after the first vaccine or placebo injection was the time point for sampling. Measured with immunoSEQ multiplex PCR; TCRdb has only the in-frame clones, and not every one. The table has hundreds of thousands of clones, around 86% seen once. The material sequenced was peripheral blood, taken in a trial of Ad26.COV2.S vaccine versus placebo. These receptors came from a person aged 18-65 years who received the Ad26.COV2.S COVID-19 vaccine or a placebo.

The sample holds a few counts of this clone. The chain carries TRBV4-1 and TRBJ2-7; 7 nucleotides line up with TRBD2. The CDR3 consists of 14 residues. Losses at the gene ends were 0 bases for V and 8 bases for J; bases not matched to a gene: 7. The germline gives CDR1 MGHRA, CDR2 YSYEKL. The chain's CDR3 is CASSQDGEGPQQYF. CDR3 nucleotides: TGCGCCAGCAGCCAAGATGGGGAGGGCCCACAGCAGTACTTC.

This chain joins TRBV13 and TRBJ2-3; D gene uncertain. This CDR3 has 15 residues. The V end lost 0 bases, the J end lost 6 bases, and 13 bases lay between the germline ends. CDR1 and CDR2 from the germline V gene are PRHDT and FYEKMQ (reference sequence). CDR3 in amino acids: CASSLGSTAMDTQYF. DNA for the CDR3: TGTGCCAGCAGCTTAGGCTCCACGGCCATGGATACGCAGTATTTT.

The rearrangement joins TRBV11-1 to TRBJ1-1, with 7 bases aligning to TRBD1. The CDR3 sequence is 14 residues long. Germline V gene sequence: CDR1 SGHAT, CDR2 FQDESV (reference sequence). Trimming took 6 bases from V and 1 from J; bases not matched to a gene: 5. The CDR3 is CASSFGTANTEAFF. Written as DNA, the CDR3 is TGTGCCAGCAGTTTTGGGACAGCGAACACTGAAGCTTTCTTT.

The sample holds one count of this clone. This chain joins TRBV5-6 and TRBJ1-3; D is perhaps TRBD1 (5 bases). Germline-derived CDR1 and CDR2 are SGHDT and YYEEEE. CDR3 size: 16 residues. The V and J ends lost 0 bases and 0 bases respectively, with 10 bases between them. In DNA, the CDR3 is TGTGCCAGCAGCTTGGAAGGGGCTGGCTCTGGAAACACCATATATTTT. Its protein is CASSLEGAGSGNTIYF.

V gene TRBV5-1 combines with J gene TRBJ2-3; 8 bases fit TRBD1. Per germline, CDR1 SGHRS and CDR2 YFSETQ. Unmatched junction bases numbered 7, after V lost 4 bases and J lost 0 bases. The CDR3 length is 16 residues. For the CDR3, the DNA is TGCGCCAGCAGCGCGGGACAGGCAGGTAGCACAGATACGCAGTATTTT. This encodes CASSAGQAGSTDTQYF.

V is TRBV10-3 and J is TRBJ1-1, with unresolved D. Trimming took 3 bases from V and 5 from J, leaving 10 bases between them. CDR3 length: 13 amino acids. Germline CDR1 and CDR2: ENHRY and SYGVKD. This CDR3 is CAISDLTGTEAFF. CDR3 in DNA: TGTGCCATCAGTGACCTGACCGGGACTGAAGCTTTCTTT.

This clone was found a few times. The CDR3 DNA sequence: TGTGCCAGCAGCTTAGTTTGGGACAGAGACTATAGCAATCAGCCCCAGCATTTT. Its protein product is CASSLVWDRDYSNQPQHF. The rearrangement uses TRBV7-2 and TRBJ1-5, with 7 bases lining up with TRBD1. V gave up 1 base and J gave up 0 bases; unmatched junction bases: 9. CDR1 and CDR2 from the germline V gene are SGHTA and FQGNSA. The CDR3 totals 18 residues.

This clone was picked up one time. The CDR3 loop is CASSLGGQGPYNEQFF. The CDR3, as DNA: TGTGCCAGCAGCTTAGGGGGGCAGGGACCCTACAATGAGCAGTTCTTC. The chain combines TRBV7-8 with TRBJ2-1; the D gene is possibly TRBD1 (6 bases). The ends were cut back, 1 base at V and 2 bases at J, with 12 bases in the middle. CDR1 and CDR2 from the germline V gene are SGHVS and FQNEAQ. The length of the CDR3 is 16 residues.

This sequence joins TRBV28 and TRBJ1-2; the match to TRBD1 covers 12 bases. This CDR3 spans 15 amino acids. CDR1 is MDHEN and CDR2 is SYDVKM in the germline V gene. Trimming took 6 bases from V and 8 from J; bases not matched to a gene: 10. In nucleotides, the CDR3 is TGTGCCAGCAGCGGTTGGGACAGGGGGCGCGGGGGCTACACCTTC. Translating gives CASSGWDRGRGGYTF.

This clone came up a few times. The chain carries TRBV1 and TRBJ2-2; the table's TRBD1 call for D was not verified on the DNA. TRBV1 is an annotated pseudogene. This CDR3 is built from 17 residues. The CDR3 DNA sequence: TGCACCAGCAGCCAAGAAGGAGGACAGGGGGAAGACGGGGAGCTGTTTTTT. Protein sequence: CTSSQEGGQGEDGELFF.

The chain is built from TRBV12-3 or TRBV12-4 and TRBJ2-1; D gene uncertain. The CDR3 consists of 13 residues. V lost 5 bases and J 7 bases, leaving 12 bases between the germline ends. The CDR3 region has the DNA TGTGCCAGCAGTCCCTTGGGATTGAATGAGCAGTTCTTC. Protein sequence: CASSPLGLNEQFF.

The J gene is TRBJ2-7, the V gene TRBV7-8; no clear D gene. The V end was cut by 0 bases, the J end by 0 bases, with 12 bases between. The length of the CDR3 is 16 residues. Per the germline V gene, CDR1 is SGHVS and CDR2 is FQNEAQ. The CDR3 nucleotides read TGTGCCAGCAGCTTAGCGTTTACCGGCCGCTCCTACGAGCAGTACTTC. Encoded protein: CASSLAFTGRSYEQYF.

The V gene is TRBV7-3, the J gene TRBJ1-1; D is unclear. The length of the CDR3 is 13 residues. Deletions cut 7 bases from V and 1 base from J, with 10 bases between. From germline, CDR1 is SGHTA and CDR2 FQGTGA. The CDR3 sequence is CASKDGPNTEAFF. DNA for the CDR3: TGTGCCAGCAAGGATGGGCCGAACACTGAAGCTTTCTTT.

The V call is TRBV7-3, the J call TRBJ2-5; 12 bases map to TRBD2. The V segment lost 4 bases and the J segment 4 bases; nucleotides outside the gene matches: 13. The germline V gene encodes CDR1 SGHTA and CDR2 FQGTGA. The CDR3 runs 18 residues. The DNA for the CDR3 is TGTGCCAGCAGCTCCCGAGGAACTAGCGGGGGGTTAGGAGAGACCCAGTACTTC. It translates to CASSSRGTSGGLGETQYF.

This chain connects TRBV10-3 to TRBJ1-4; no clear D. Germline V gene data show CDR1 as ENHRY and CDR2 as SYGVKD. The V gene lost 2 bases and the J gene lost 4 bases, with 11 bases spanning the gap. The CDR3 extends over 15 amino acids. CDR3 region: CAISENLGVNEKLFF. The CDR3 nucleotides are TGTGCCATCAGTGAGAATCTGGGCGTTAATGAAAAACTGTTTTTT.

This sequence joins TRBV27 and TRBJ1-3, with a possible D match to TRBD1 (6 bases). The germline V gene has CDR1 MNHEY and CDR2 SMNVEV (reference sequence). Trimming removed 0 bases at V and 1 base at J, with 13 bases between. The CDR3 consists of 17 residues. Here the CDR3 reads CASSLSPRGASGNTIYF. The CDR3 DNA follows: TGTGCCAGCAGTTTATCCCCTCGGGGGGCGTCTGGAAACACCATATATTTT.

The rearrangement uses TRBV18 and TRBJ2-1; 7 nucleotides match TRBD1. The germline V gene encodes CDR1 KGHSH and CDR2 LQKENI. The CDR3 is 16 amino acids. The V segment lost 3 bases and the J segment 0 bases; nucleotides outside the gene matches: 5. As DNA, the CDR3 is TGTGCCAGCTCACCCCCCACAGGGGTCTCCTACAATGAGCAGTTCTTC. It codes for CASSPPTGVSYNEQFF.

The gene calls are TRBV7-2 and TRBJ1-2; no definite D call. The germline gives CDR1 SGHTA, CDR2 FQGNSA. The V and J ends lost 4 bases and 4 bases respectively, with 10 bases between them. This CDR3 contains 13 residues. The CDR3 nucleotides are TGTGCCAGCAGCTCCTCCTTCCTCTATGGCTACACCTTC. It is translated as CASSSSFLYGYTF.

This sequence joins TRBV27 and TRBJ1-1; 9 nucleotides match TRBD1. V shed 5 bases and J 4 bases; nucleotides not matched to a gene: 8. The CDR3 extends over 15 amino acids. Germline values: CDR1 MNHEY, CDR2 SMNVEV (reference sequence). The CDR3 sequence: CASSLRQGVGTEAFF. For the CDR3, the DNA is TGTGCCAGCAGTCTAAGACAGGGGGTTGGCACTGAAGCTTTCTTT.

This clone appeared once. CDR3 bases: TGTGCCAGCAGCTTCTCGGACTTCGATAATTCACCCCTCCACTTT. Translation: CASSFSDFDNSPLHF. The chain links TRBV11-2 to TRBJ1-6; D gene ambiguous. The CDR3 runs 15 residues. Germline loops: CDR1 SGHAT, CDR2 FQNNGV. Deletions cut 3 bases from V and 5 bases from J, with 11 bases between.

The chain couples TRBV7-9 to TRBJ2-7; D is possibly TRBD1 or TRBD2 (5 bases each). Germline CDR1 and CDR2: SEHNR and FQNEAQ (reference sequence). The CDR3 extends over 15 amino acids. Trimming shortened V by 5 bases and J by 3 bases, and 17 bases separated the two germline ends. CDR3 protein: CASSLPRRGYYEQYF. The DNA of the CDR3 is TGTGCCAGCAGCCTCCCCCGACGGGGCTACTACGAGCAGTACTTC.

This sequence joins TRBV5-5 and TRBJ1-2; 8 nucleotides match TRBD1. This CDR3 comprises 13 residues. Trimming removed 4 bases from V and 6 bases from J; junction bases left unmatched: 5. The germline gives CDR1 SGHKS, CDR2 YYEKEE (reference sequence). CDR3 loop: CASSLRQGHGYTF. As DNA, the CDR3 is TGTGCCAGCAGCCTTAGACAGGGGCATGGCTACACCTTC. The complete variable domain, with remaining parts taken from reference TRBV5-5 and TRBJ1-2, reads DAGVTQSPTHLIKTRGQQVTLRCSPISGHKSVSWYQQVLGQGPQFIFQYYEKEERGRGNFPDRFSARQFPNYSSELNVNALLLGDSALYLCASSLRQGHGYTFGSGTRLTVV.

With respect to this clone: The same CDR3 can be traced to other DNA sequences in this sample. This chain links TRBV25-1 with TRBJ1-1; D call uncertain. With 6 bases removed from V and 5 bases from J, the gap between germline ends came to 7 bases. Per germline, CDR1 MGHDK and CDR2 SYGVNS. The CDR3 is 11 residues long. CDR3 sequence (DNA): TGTGCCAGCAGGGGCGGGACTGAAGCTTTCTTT. Amino acid sequence: CASRGGTEAFF. Combining the CDR3 with reference TRBV25-1 and TRBJ1-1 gives the whole variable domain EADIYQTPRYLVIGTGKKITLECSQTMGHDKMYWYQQDPGMELHLIHYSYGVNSTEKGDLSSESTVSRIRTEHFPLTLESARPSHTSQYLCASRGGTEAFFGQGTRLTVV.

The chain uses TRBV6-5 and TRBJ2-7; D might be TRBD2 (5 bases). The CDR3 runs 13 residues. In germline, CDR1 is MNHEY, CDR2 SVGAGI. V gave up 1 base and J gave up 2 bases, with 6 bases separating them. The CDR3 here is CASSYYGTYEQYF. The CDR3 DNA reads TGTGCCAGCAGTTACTACGGGACCTACGAGCAGTACTTC.

This clone was seen once. This sequence joins TRBV4-1 and TRBJ1-4; 11 bases align to TRBD1. This CDR3 has 14 residues. Losses at the gene ends were 4 bases for V and 8 bases for J; bases not matched to a gene: 3. Germline values: CDR1 MGHRA, CDR2 YSYEKL. The CDR3 nucleotides read TGCGCCAGCAGCCTCGGACAGGGGGCGGAAAAACTGTTTTTT. Amino acid sequence: CASSLGQGAEKLFF.

V gene TRBV15 combines with J gene TRBJ2-3; 8 bases match TRBD1. This CDR3 is 16 amino acids long. In germline, CDR1 is LNHNV, CDR2 YYDKDF (reference sequence). V dropped 2 bases and J dropped 3; count of bases not matched to a gene: 7. The CDR3, as DNA: TGTGCCACCAGCAGAATTGGACAGGGCGGGACAGATACGCAGTATTTT. It encodes CATSRIGQGGTDTQYF. Variable domain in full (rest from reference TRBV15 and TRBJ2-3): DAMVIQNPRYQVTQFGKPVTLSCSQTLNHNVMYWYQQKSSQAPKLLFHYYDKDFNNEADTPDNFQSRRPNTSFCFLDIRSPGLGDTAMYLCATSRIGQGGTDTQYFGPGTRLTVL.

The chain has TRBV6-5 and TRBJ2-5; D gene uncertain. The CDR3 is 12 amino acids. The germline V gene has CDR1 MNHEY and CDR2 SVGAGI. The V gene lost 6 bases and the J gene lost 1 base, with 6 bases spanning the gap. The CDR3 DNA sequence: TGTGCCAGCAGACAATCCCAAGAGACCCAGTACTTC. Translating gives CASRQSQETQYF.

This clone was counted between two and nine times. The chain employs TRBV4-1 and TRBJ1-4; 7 nucleotides match TRBD1. The length of the CDR3 is 16 residues. Germline CDR1 reads MGHRA; CDR2 reads YSYEKL. The junction had 8 bases not matched to a gene; V was cut back by 1 base and J by 6 bases. This CDR3 is CASSQVRGGLDEKLFF. CDR3 in DNA: TGCGCCAGCAGCCAAGTTAGAGGGGGCCTTGATGAAAAACTGTTTTTT.

This chain joins TRBV6-1 and TRBJ2-7, with TRBD1 matching over 7 bases. The CDR3 spans 14 residues. The trim removed 3 bases at V and 3 bases at J, leaving 5 bases unmatched. In germline, CDR1 is MNHNS, CDR2 SASEGT. This CDR3 reads CASSDPGQVYEQYF. DNA of the CDR3: TGTGCCAGCAGTGATCCAGGACAGGTCTACGAGCAGTACTTC.

In DNA, the CDR3 is TGTGCCAGCAGCCCCACCGGGTTGGATACGCAGTATTTT. It is translated as CASSPTGLDTQYF. V usage is TRBV3-1 (or the pseudogene TRBV3-2) and J usage is TRBJ2-3; D call uncertain. V was trimmed by 4 bases and J by 6 bases, leaving 11 bases between them. The CDR3 extends over 13 amino acids. The germline V gene encodes CDR1 LGHDT and CDR2 YNNKEL (reference sequence).

This clone was detected a few times. The chain links TRBV15 to TRBJ1-2; the D gene is possibly TRBD1 (5 bases). The CDR3 loop spans 11 amino acids. The V and J ends lost 4 bases and 7 bases respectively, with 7 bases between them. Germline CDR1 is LNHNV and CDR2 is YYDKDF (reference sequence). CDR3 amino acids: CATSNGGGYTF. CDR3 coding DNA: TGTGCCACCAGCAATGGGGGTGGCTACACCTTC.

At least ten counts were recorded for this clone. The CDR3 spells CASSEAGQETQYF. CDR3 nucleotides: TGTGCCAGCAGCGAAGCGGGGCAAGAGACCCAGTACTTC. V is TRBV4-2 and J is TRBJ2-5; TRBD2 agrees at 7 bases. V dropped 5 bases and J dropped 2; count of bases not matched to a gene: 2. Germline V lookup: CDR1 LGHNA, CDR2 YNFKEQ. The CDR3 length is 13 residues.